Detailed here is one T cell receptor (beta chain). Its antigen remains unknown. The protocol was immunoSEQ multiplex PCR, while the TCRdb copy is restricted to in-frame clones and leaves out a portion. This table has approximately 590,000 clones, around 95% appearing once. CD8 cells classed as naive were CD45RO-negative and positively selected for CCR7, excluding terminally differentiated effector memory CD45RA+ cells. The donors were adults (healthy and HIV-negative) with no recent acute infections or vaccinations. This record belongs to a study of shared clonotypes between healthy human individuals. For the study at large: Each donor had three CD4 naive, three CD4 memory, two CD8 naive and one CD8 memory plate.

Germline loops: CDR1 MDHEN, CDR2 SYDVKM. This CDR3 has 13 residues. The V segment lost 6 bases and the J segment 9 bases; nucleotides outside the gene matches: 5. Notes on the study in general: A few donors had 4% to 5% of their naive CD4 clonotypes in common.

The sequence came from a woman aged 30 to 39 in good health. The sequenced sample was naive CD8+ T cells sorted from blood. The gene calls are TRBV28 and TRBJ2-1; the match to TRBD2 covers 10 bases. The CDR3 DNA is TGTGCCAGCAGCGGGACTAGCGCGAGTGAGCAGTTCTTC. Its translation: CASSGTSASEQFF.